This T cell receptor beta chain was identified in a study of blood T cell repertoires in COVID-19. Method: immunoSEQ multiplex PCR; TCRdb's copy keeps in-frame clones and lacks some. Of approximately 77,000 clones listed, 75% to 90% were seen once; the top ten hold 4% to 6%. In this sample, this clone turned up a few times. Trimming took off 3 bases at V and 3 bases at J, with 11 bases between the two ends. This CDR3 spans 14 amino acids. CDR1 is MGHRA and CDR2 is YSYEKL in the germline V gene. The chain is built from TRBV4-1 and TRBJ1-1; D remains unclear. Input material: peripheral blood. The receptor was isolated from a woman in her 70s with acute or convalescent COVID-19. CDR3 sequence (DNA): TGCGCCAGCAGCCAGGTTTCCGCGGACACTGAAGCTTTCTTT. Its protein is CASSQVSADTEAFF.